What follows describes a single T cell receptor (beta chain). This sample is part of a study of blood T cell repertoires in COVID-19. Study summary: Among Cohort 3 donors, those recovered had two negative PCRs, clearance, or symptom resolution.

CDR3 size: 15 residues. Produced via immunoSEQ multiplex PCR; TCRdb's table is partial and in-frame only. The profile shows around 190,000 clones, roughly 86% of them singletons. Cohort placement rested on clinical history that participants reported themselves. This rearrangement joins TRBV21-1 to TRBJ2-2; the D segment call TRBD1 is taken from the table without a DNA check. TRBV21-1 constitutes a pseudogene. The clonotype was recovered from a woman between 40 and 55 years old in a cohort exposed to, infected with or recovered from COVID-19 (not recorded which). What was sequenced was PBMCs or T cells enriched from blood (not recorded which). The CDR3 protein is CASSSRGVNTGELFF. CDR3 nucleotide sequence: TGTGCCAGCAGCTCCAGGGGGGTTAACACCGGGGAGCTGTTTTTT.